The 26 T cell receptor beta chains below come from one sample, sequenced in a study of CD8 T cells in Susac syndrome. A quantity of roughly 0.5 to 1 ug RNA underwent reverse transcription using random hexamers. TCRdb processed the immunoSEQ multiplex PCR reads anew with MiXCR; each CDR3 protein has one entry. The sample lists 120,000 or so distinct CDR3 sequences, 96% occurring once. The sample comprised CD4+ T cells from PBMCs. The receptors were sampled from a human donor with Susac syndrome.

The chain has TRBV20-1 and TRBJ2-7; 14 bases align to TRBD2. Trimming cost V 3 bases and J 4 bases; bases outside gene matches: 11. Germline V CDR1 and CDR2: DFQATT, SNEGSKA (reference sequence). This CDR3 is 17 amino acids long. The DNA of the CDR3 is TGCAGTGCTAGTTCTTGGGGACTAGCGGGAGCTGGGTACGAGCAGTACTTC. Translating it yields CSASSWGLAGAGYEQYF.

J is TRBJ2-1 and V is TRBV3-1; 10 nucleotides agree with TRBD2. V trimming: 1 base; J trimming: 8 bases; junction bases outside the gene matches: 5. Per germline, CDR1 LGHDT and CDR2 YNNKEL (reference sequence). The CDR3 contains 15 residues. CDR3 region: CASSQAWTSGHEQFF. Here the CDR3 DNA reads TGTGCCAGCAGCCAAGCCTGGACTAGCGGACATGAGCAGTTCTTC.

J is TRBJ1-5 and V is TRBV20-1, with unresolved D. The CDR3 is 15 residues long. The germline gives CDR1 DFQATT, CDR2 SNEGSKA (reference sequence). Trimming pared 0 bases from V and 5 bases from J, leaving 14 bases between. This chain's CDR3 is CSARDPGRKDQPQHF. The DNA of the CDR3 is TGCAGTGCTAGAGATCCGGGGAGGAAAGATCAGCCCCAGCATTTT.

The chain joins TRBV7-9 to TRBJ1-2; perhaps TRBD1 as D (5 bases). This CDR3 has 17 amino acids. V was cut by 5 bases and J by 0 bases, with 19 bases left in between. CDR1 is SEHNR, CDR2 FQNEAQ, per germline (reference sequence). CDR3 sequence: CASSTSGTALANYGYTF. CDR3 sequence (DNA): TGTGCCAGCAGCACCTCCGGGACGGCCTTAGCTAACTATGGCTACACCTTC.

The chain joins TRBV29-1 to TRBJ1-1; D remains ambiguous. Trimming removed 4 bases at V and 2 bases at J, with 8 bases between. This CDR3 has 12 residues. From germline, CDR1 is SQVTM and CDR2 ANQGSEA. The chain's CDR3 is CSVVWSNTEAFF. The CDR3 DNA sequence: TGCAGCGTTGTTTGGTCCAACACTGAAGCTTTCTTT.

J is TRBJ1-2 and V is TRBV21-1. TRBV21-1 is deemed a pseudogene. CDR3 size: 18 residues. The CDR3 DNA reads as TGTGCCAGCAGCAAAGTAAAAGTTTGCGGCGAGGCGGACTATGGCTACACCTTC. As protein: CASSKVKVCGEADYGYTF.

The genes are TRBV30 and TRBJ1-2; D is unresolved. Between the trimmed V and J ends, which lost 0 bases and 0 bases, there was a span of 14 bases. The CDR3 contains 16 residues. Germline V gene sequence: CDR1 GTSNPN, CDR2 SVGIG (reference sequence). This CDR3 is CAWSVPGKRPNYGYTF. Here the CDR3 DNA reads TGTGCCTGGAGTGTACCCGGGAAAAGGCCTAACTATGGCTACACCTTC.

The gene calls are TRBV7-2 and TRBJ2-7, with 8 bases that match TRBD2. The CDR3 spans 14 residues. Germline V gives CDR1 SGHTA, CDR2 FQGNSA. V lost 7 bases and J lost 6; bases outside the gene matches: 11. CDR3 protein: CASKSGSGNIEQYF. CDR3 DNA sequence: TGTGCCAGCAAAAGCGGGAGCGGAAATATCGAGCAGTACTTC.

CDR3 sequence: CSARVAGVALNTQYF. CDR3 in DNA: TGCAGTGCTAGGGTAGCGGGAGTGGCACTGAATACGCAGTATTTT. J is TRBJ2-3 and V is TRBV20-1; 9 nucleotides align to TRBD2. J was trimmed by 7 bases and V by 3 bases; bases with no gene match: 11. Per germline, CDR1 DFQATT and CDR2 SNEGSKA (reference sequence). The CDR3 covers 15 residues.

The J gene is TRBJ1-4, the V gene TRBV29-1; tentatively, D is TRBD1 (6 bases). Germline V lookup: CDR1 SQVTM, CDR2 ANQGSEA. CDR3 length: 13 amino acids. V was clipped by 6 bases and J by 4 bases, with 12 bases between them. CDR3: CSVDGGLNEKLFF. CDR3 coding DNA: TGCAGCGTCGACGGGGGGCTTAATGAAAAACTGTTTTTT.

The chain joins TRBV5-1 to TRBJ2-3; 9 positions agree with TRBD2. The V and J ends lost 5 bases and 6 bases, in that order; junction bases with no gene match: 7. Looked up from germline, CDR1 is SGHRS and CDR2 is YFSETQ. The CDR3 spans 14 residues. The CDR3 bases are TGCGCCAGCAGGGTAATAGCGGGAGTGGATACGCAGTATTTT. It codes for CASRVIAGVDTQYF. Full variable domain (outside the CDR3, taken from reference TRBV5-1 and TRBJ2-3): KAGVTQTPRYLIKTRGQQVTLSCSPISGHRSVSWYQQTPGQGLQFLFEYFSETQRNKGNFPGRFSGRQFSNSRSEMNVSTLELGDSALYLCASRVIAGVDTQYFGPGTRLTVL.

This chain uses TRBV28 with TRBJ1-1, with 8 bases fitting TRBD1. Unmatched junction bases numbered 7, after V lost 6 bases and J lost 4 bases. CDR3 size: 14 residues. CDR1 MDHEN and CDR2 SYDVKM come from the germline V gene. The DNA of the CDR3 is TGTGCCAGCAGCACCGACAGGGGTGTCACTGAAGCTTTCTTT. The encoded protein is CASSTDRGVTEAFF.

This chain links TRBV30 with TRBJ2-2; D gene ambiguous. With 7 bases removed from V and 6 bases from J, the gap between germline ends came to 6 bases. The CDR3 spans 10 residues. Looked up from germline, CDR1 is GTSNPN and CDR2 is SVGIG (reference sequence). For the CDR3, the DNA is TGTGCCTCTTGGTCCGGGGAGCTGTTTTTT. It is translated as CASWSGELFF.

The chain joins TRBV28 to TRBJ2-7; D not certain. Germline-derived CDR1 and CDR2 are MDHEN and SYDVKM. The length of the CDR3 is 11 residues. V lost 5 bases and J lost 3, with 5 bases in between. CDR3 sequence reads: CASSTDYEQYF. Here the CDR3 DNA reads TGTGCCAGCAGTACCGACTACGAGCAGTACTTC.

The V gene is TRBV5-6, the J gene TRBJ2-7; the match to TRBD2 covers 12 bases. The germline V gene has CDR1 SGHDT and CDR2 YYEEEE. The J segment lost 7 bases and the V segment lost 3 bases, leaving 8 bases of the junction unmatched. The CDR3 consists of 15 residues. CDR3 sequence (DNA): TGTGCCAGCAGCTCCCTAGCGGGAGGGCCAGGGGAGCAGTACTTC. Translated, it gives CASSSLAGGPGEQYF.

The V and J genes are TRBV25-1 and TRBJ2-2, with 7 nucleotides matching TRBD1. This CDR3 contains 16 residues. V lost 7 bases and J lost 6; bases outside the gene matches: 14. Germline CDR1 is MGHDK and CDR2 is SYGVNS. The CDR3 spells CASTSGQVRSPGELFF. The CDR3 coding sequence is TGTGCCAGCACCTCCGGACAGGTTCGGTCACCCGGGGAGCTGTTTTTT.

The chain combines TRBV4-3 with TRBJ2-1; 9 bases are a match to TRBD2. Germline CDR1 LGHNA, CDR2 YSLEER. The CDR3 loop spans 17 amino acids. Unmatched junction bases numbered 10, after V lost 3 bases and J lost 4 bases. CDR3 sequence (DNA): TGCGCCAGCAGCCAGCGTTTACTAGCGGGCCCTTACAATGAGCAGTTCTTC. Its protein product is CASSQRLLAGPYNEQFF.

In regard to this clonotype: A read error may produce the germline difference seen at one junction end. The chain carries TRBV29-1 and TRBJ2-5; 7 bases are shared with TRBD1. The CDR3 extends over 12 amino acids. The germline CDR1 and CDR2 sequences are SQVTM and ANQGSEA. The DNA of the CDR3 is TGCAGCGTGGAAGGGGGCGCAGAGACCCAGTACTTC. Translation gives CSVEGGAETQYF. Using reference TRBV29-1 and TRBJ2-5 for the parts outside the CDR3, the full variable domain is SAVISQKPSRDICQRGTSLTIQCQVDSQVTMMFWYRQQPGQSLTLIATANQGSEATYESGFVIDKFPISRPNLTFSTLTVSNMSPEDSSIYLCSVEGGAETQYFGPGTRLLVL.

With regard to this clonotype: The junction does not match germline at one end; this may be a read error. The gene calls are TRBV9 and TRBJ1-2; D is uncertain. The CDR3 is made up of 13 amino acids. Looked up from germline, CDR1 is SGDLS and CDR2 is YYNGEE. CDR3 nucleotides: TGTGCCAGCAGCGTAAAGGTAGACTATAGCTACACCTTC. This encodes CASSVKVDYSYTF.

This chain joins TRBV5-1 and TRBJ2-1, with 12 bases matching TRBD2. This CDR3 is built from 19 residues. Per germline, CDR1 SGHRS and CDR2 YFSETQ. The ends lost 1 base at V and 1 base at J; junction bases unmatched: 9. The CDR3 coding sequence is TGCGCCAGCAGCTTGTGGAGGCTAGCGGGAGGGGGGTCCTACAATGAGCAGTTCTTC. Its protein product is CASSLWRLAGGGSYNEQFF. Together with reference TRBV5-1 and TRBJ2-1, the CDR3 gives the full variable domain: KAGVTQTPRYLIKTRGQQVTLSCSPISGHRSVSWYQQTPGQGLQFLFEYFSETQRNKGNFPGRFSGRQFSNSRSEMNVSTLELGDSALYLCASSLWRLAGGGSYNEQFFGPGTRLTVL.

The chain recombines TRBV29-1 with TRBJ1-4, with D maybe TRBD1 (5 bases). Germline V gene sequence: CDR1 SQVTM, CDR2 ANQGSEA. Trimming removed 7 bases at V and 5 bases at J, with 14 bases between. The CDR3 totals 13 residues. The chain's CDR3 is CSASRRGNEKLFF. In DNA, the CDR3 is TGCAGCGCCTCTAGGAGGGGCAATGAAAAACTGTTTTTT.

This chain joins TRBV28 and TRBJ2-1; D call uncertain. Per the germline V gene, CDR1 is MDHEN and CDR2 is SYDVKM. This CDR3 has 11 residues. V was trimmed by 4 bases and J by 15 bases, leaving 13 bases between them. The CDR3 reads CASSWRRGAFF. CDR3 sequence (DNA): TGTGCCAGCAGTTGGAGACGAGGTGCGTTCTTC.

This chain links TRBV6-5 with TRBJ2-5; a possible D gene is TRBD2 (6 bases). The V and J ends lost 6 bases and 5 bases respectively, with 13 bases between them. Germline V gene data show CDR1 as MNHEY and CDR2 as SVGAGI. The CDR3 totals 13 residues. The CDR3 DNA reads as TGTGCCAGCAGCCGGGCGGCGGGGGAGACCCAGTACTTC. Translated, it gives CASSRAAGETQYF.

A few counts support this clonotype. V is TRBV7-9 and J is TRBJ1-1; 8 bases are a match to TRBD1. The trim removed 6 bases at V and 0 bases at J, leaving 3 bases unmatched. The CDR3 has 14 residues. Germline V gene lookup returns CDR1 SEHNR and CDR2 FQNEAQ (reference sequence). The CDR3 nucleotides are TGTGCCAGCAGTCTGGACAGGGTGAACACTGAAGCTTTCTTT. Amino acid sequence: CASSLDRVNTEAFF.

V usage is TRBV5-1 and J usage is TRBJ2-7, with TRBD2 matching 7 bases. CDR3 length: 14 amino acids. Germline lookup yields CDR1 SGHRS and CDR2 YFSETQ. The V and J ends lost 1 base and 9 bases, in that order; junction bases with no gene match: 10. CDR3 nucleotides: TGCGCCAGCAGCTTGAAGGGAGGGCAGGACCGGCAGTACTTC. Amino acids: CASSLKGGQDRQYF.

The rearrangement links TRBV19 to TRBJ2-2; 9 bases align to TRBD1. CDR3 length: 15 amino acids. V trimming: 9 bases; J trimming: 3 bases; junction bases outside the gene matches: 8. Germline CDR1 and CDR2: LNHDA and SQIVND (reference sequence). CDR3 coding DNA: TGTGCCAGCCACAGGGGGCTGCTAGACACCGGGGAGCTGTTTTTT. This translates into CASHRGLLDTGELFF.